What follows are 30 T cell receptor beta chains derived from one specimen sequenced in a study of blood T cell repertoires in COVID-19. Repertoires were generated with immunoSEQ multiplex PCR, while TCRdb's copy carries only in-frame clones and drops some. This sample yields roughly 130,000 clones, of which less than 90% are seen a single time; about an eighth belongs to the top ten. The source material was peripheral blood. Source of these receptors: a woman aged 25 to 39 who had recovered from COVID-19.

This chain uses TRBV5-1 with TRBJ2-1; 14 bases agree with TRBD2. There are 14 residues in the CDR3. V was clipped by 9 bases and J by 5 bases; unmatched bases: 4. The germline gives CDR1 SGHRS, CDR2 YFSETQ. The CDR3 nucleotides read TGCGCCACTGCGACTAGCGGGAGGGACAATGAGCAGTTCTTC. This encodes CATATSGRDNEQFF.

The chain combines TRBV5-4 with TRBJ1-4; 9 positions agree with TRBD1. J lost 0 bases, V lost 4 bases, and 7 bases had no gene match. CDR1 is SGHNT and CDR2 is YYREEE in the germline V gene (reference sequence). The length of the CDR3 is 17 residues. The CDR3 bases are TGTGCCAGCAGCCCCTGGGGACAGGGCACAACTAATGAAAAACTGTTTTTT. Translated, it gives CASSPWGQGTTNEKLFF.

In this sample, this clone turned up once. The V gene is TRBV5-1, the J gene TRBJ1-2; unclear D gene. Trimming stripped 0 bases from V and 2 bases from J, with 5 bases between. This CDR3 spans 13 amino acids. The V gene's germline CDR1 is SGHRS and CDR2 YFSETQ. The CDR3 nucleotides are TGCGCCAGCAGCTTGGGGAGGAACTATGGCTACACCTTC. Its protein product is CASSLGRNYGYTF.

As DNA, the CDR3 is TGTGCCAGTAGTATACAGGCGACAGGGGAAGTTGTAATTGAAGCTTTCTTT. Translating it yields CASSIQATGEVVIEAFF. This sequence joins TRBV19 and TRBJ1-1, with 8 positions matching TRBD1. Unmatched junction bases numbered 15, after V lost 2 bases and J lost 7 bases. Germline CDR1 LNHDA, CDR2 SQIVND (reference sequence). The CDR3 is 17 amino acids.

The chain uses TRBV7-9 and TRBJ2-1; D may be TRBD2 (6 bases). The CDR3 loop spans 16 amino acids. CDR1 is SEHNR, CDR2 FQNEAQ, per germline (reference sequence). Trimming left V 2 bases short and J 6 bases short, with 17 bases between. The CDR3 coding sequence is TGTGCCAGCAGCTTACGCCGGGACTCTAGTCTCAATGAGCAGTTCTTC. Translated: CASSLRRDSSLNEQFF.

This clone was detected only a few times. This sequence joins TRBV11-2 and TRBJ2-3; 7 bases align to TRBD2. Germline V gene sequence: CDR1 SGHAT, CDR2 FQNNGV. The CDR3 covers 17 residues. The V gene end was trimmed by 1 base and the J gene end by 3 bases; junction bases not matched to a gene: 10. CDR3 residues: CASSLGASLAATDTQYF. CDR3 DNA: TGTGCCAGCAGCTTAGGGGCGAGTCTAGCGGCAACAGATACGCAGTATTTT.

This clone was seen a single time. The chain couples TRBV29-1 to TRBJ1-3; TRBD1 might be the D (5 bases). The V and J ends lost 0 bases and 4 bases respectively, with 10 bases between them. CDR3 length: 14 amino acids. Looked up from germline, CDR1 is SQVTM and CDR2 is ANQGSEA. DNA for the CDR3: TGCAGCGTTGAAGATGGGCCAGGGGGAAACACCATATATTTT. As protein: CSVEDGPGGNTIYF.

This chain's CDR3 is CASRQRRLGGEASTGELFF. In nucleotides, the CDR3 is TGTGCCAGCAGGCAACGACGCCTCGGGGGAGAGGCGAGCACCGGGGAGCTGTTTTTT. The gene calls are TRBV2 and TRBJ2-2; D might be TRBD2 (6 bases). V was clipped by 6 bases and J by 4 bases, with 27 bases between them. CDR1 and CDR2 from the germline V gene are SNHLY and FYNNEI. The CDR3 is made up of 19 amino acids.

This chain uses TRBV5-1 with TRBJ1-5, with TRBD1 identical over 8 bases. The CDR3 spans 15 residues. J gave up 3 bases and V 4 bases, and 6 bases lay outside the gene matches. The germline CDR1 and CDR2 sequences are SGHRS and YFSETQ. In DNA, the CDR3 is TGCGCCAGCAGCGCCGGGACAGGTATCAATCAGCCCCAGCATTTT. Amino acids: CASSAGTGINQPQHF.

In nucleotides, the CDR3 is TGTGCCAGCAGCATCCCAAGGACTAGCGGGGGGATCCAAGAGACCCAGTACTTC. Its translation: CASSIPRTSGGIQETQYF. The chain carries TRBV7-4 and TRBJ2-5; 14 nucleotides agree with TRBD2. With 5 bases clipped from V and 1 base from J, the junction kept 9 bases outside the gene matches. The CDR3 spans 18 residues. CDR1 and CDR2 from the germline V gene are SGHVT and SQSDAQ.

This chain links TRBV7-8 with TRBJ2-1; 7 bases are a match to TRBD2. CDR3 length equals 17 residues. Per the germline V gene, CDR1 is SGHVS and CDR2 is FQNEAQ. Trimming removed 5 bases from V and 5 bases from J; junction bases left unmatched: 15. CDR3 region: CASSQTWTTREDNEQFF. Here the CDR3 DNA reads TGTGCCAGCAGCCAGACCTGGACGACCCGGGAGGACAATGAGCAGTTCTTC.

This clone has only one observation. The chain has TRBV3-1 (or the pseudogene TRBV3-2) and TRBJ2-1, with D hard to call. Germline values: CDR1 LGHDT, CDR2 YNNKEL (reference sequence). V lost 0 bases, J lost 4 bases, and 4 bases lay in between. CDR3 length: 13 residues. CDR3 in DNA: TGTGCCAGCAGCCAAGACAGGTACAATGAGCAGTTCTTC. This encodes CASSQDRYNEQFF.

The chain links TRBV12-5 to TRBJ2-2; no firm D call. The germline CDR1 and CDR2 sequences are LGHNT and FRNRAP. This CDR3 is 17 amino acids long. Deletions cut 0 bases from V and 0 bases from J, with 11 bases between. The CDR3 spells CASGLVLTGTNTGELFF. CDR3 DNA: TGTGCTAGTGGTTTGGTACTAACGGGTACGAACACCGGGGAGCTGTTTTTT. Supplemented by reference TRBV12-5 and TRBJ2-2, the full variable domain reads DARVTQTPRHKVTEMGQEVTMRCQPILGHNTVFWYRQTMMQGLELLAYFRNRAPLDDSGMPKDRFSAEMPDATLATLKIQPSEPRDSAVYFCASGLVLTGTNTGELFFGEGSRLTVL.

V is TRBV9 and J is TRBJ2-1, with D possibly TRBD2 on 5 matching bases. This CDR3 is 15 amino acids long. V lost 0 bases, J lost 4 bases, and 11 bases lay in between. Germline CDR1 is SGDLS and CDR2 is YYNGEE. CDR3 nucleotide sequence: TGTGCCAGCAGCGTAGATTCCGGGGTTTACAATGAGCAGTTCTTC. Its translation is CASSVDSGVYNEQFF. Full variable domain (remainder filled in from reference TRBV9 and TRBJ2-1): DSGVTQTPKHLITATGQRVTLRCSPRSGDLSVYWYQQSLDQGLQFLIQYYNGEERAKGNILERFSAQQFPDLHSELNLSSLELGDSALYFCASSVDSGVYNEQFFGPGTRLTVL.

The genes are TRBV7-9 and TRBJ2-3; perhaps TRBD1 as D (6 bases). CDR3 length: 15 amino acids. CDR1 and CDR2 (germline): SEHNR, FQNEAQ (reference sequence). Trimming removed 3 bases at V and 0 bases at J, with 10 bases between. The CDR3 reads CASSLTGTSTDTQYF. CDR3 DNA sequence: TGTGCCAGCAGCTTGACAGGAACTAGCACAGATACGCAGTATTTT.

This clone was detected only once. The rearrangement links TRBV6-1 to TRBJ2-2; possible D gene TRBD1, 6 bases. There are 16 residues in the CDR3. The germline V gene has CDR1 MNHNS and CDR2 SASEGT. V lost 3 bases, J lost 1 base, and 12 bases lay in between. The chain's CDR3 is CASSERQAMNTGELFF. The CDR3 DNA sequence: TGTGCCAGCAGTGAGAGACAGGCGATGAACACCGGGGAGCTGTTTTTT.

V usage is TRBV5-1 and J usage is TRBJ1-2; D possibly corresponds to TRBD1 (6 bases). Germline V lookup: CDR1 SGHRS, CDR2 YFSETQ. The CDR3 is 14 residues long. V was cut by 0 bases and J by 8 bases, with 14 bases left in between. CDR3 DNA sequence: TGCGCCAGCAGCTTGGGGCAGGGGAAGAGCGGCTACACCTTC. Protein product: CASSLGQGKSGYTF.

This clone was detected only once. The gene calls are TRBV4-1 and TRBJ2-1; D is perhaps TRBD2 (5 bases). Germline CDR1 reads MGHRA; CDR2 reads YSYEKL. Trimming removed 0 bases from V and 14 bases from J, with 20 bases in between. The CDR3 extends over 15 amino acids. The CDR3 loop is CASSQEPASGVIKFF. CDR3 in DNA: TGCGCCAGCAGCCAAGAACCCGCGAGCGGCGTCATCAAGTTCTTC.

The rearrangement uses TRBV6-5 and TRBJ2-5; D ambiguous. Germline V gene lookup returns CDR1 MNHEY and CDR2 SVGAGI. Trimming took off 6 bases at V and 5 bases at J, with 19 bases between the two ends. The CDR3 extends over 15 amino acids. For the CDR3, the DNA is TGTGCCAGCAGCGATGTGGTAGTTACCGGGGAGACCCAGTACTTC. Translating gives CASSDVVVTGETQYF.

This clone was detected only once. The chain employs TRBV6-6 and TRBJ1-2; D is undetermined. The CDR3 contains 13 residues. Trimming took off 4 bases at V and 5 bases at J, with 11 bases between the two ends. Germline CDR1 is MNHNY and CDR2 is SVGAGI (reference sequence). CDR3: CASSSYNAYGYTF. The CDR3 bases are TGTGCCAGCAGTTCCTATAACGCTTATGGCTACACCTTC.

The V gene is TRBV9, the J gene TRBJ2-5; D is perhaps TRBD2 (6 bases). V dropped 0 bases and J dropped 4 bases, with 13 bases sitting between them. The germline CDR1 and CDR2 sequences are SGDLS and YYNGEE. This CDR3 has 15 amino acids. The CDR3 loop is CASSVVPGELETQYF. The DNA of the CDR3 is TGTGCCAGCAGCGTAGTTCCGGGAGAGCTAGAGACCCAGTACTTC. The full variable domain, in which reference TRBV9 and TRBJ2-5 provide the parts outside the CDR3, is DSGVTQTPKHLITATGQRVTLRCSPRSGDLSVYWYQQSLDQGLQFLIQYYNGEERAKGNILERFSAQQFPDLHSELNLSSLELGDSALYFCASSVVPGELETQYFGPGTRLLVL.

V is TRBV6-1 and J is TRBJ1-4, with a possible D match to TRBD1 (5 bases). In germline, CDR1 is MNHNS, CDR2 SASEGT. This CDR3 has 15 residues. V dropped 0 bases and J dropped 7 bases, with 12 bases sitting between them. CDR3 nucleotide sequence: TGTGCCAGCAGTGAAGCGTTTGGGGCGCCTGAAAAACTGTTTTTT. Translated, it gives CASSEAFGAPEKLFF.

In its sample, this clone was seen a few times. This chain uses TRBV5-8 with TRBJ1-2, with no clear D. V lost 0 bases, J lost 4 bases, and 16 bases lay in between. This CDR3 has 16 residues. The germline V gene has CDR1 SGHTS and CDR2 YDEGEE. The CDR3 region has the DNA TGTGCCAGCAGCTTGGATACGGGGAGGGCTGTCTATGGCTACACCTTC. This translates into CASSLDTGRAVYGYTF. Filled out from reference TRBV5-8 and TRBJ1-2, the complete variable domain reads EAGVTQSPTHLIKTRGQQATLRCSPISGHTSVYWYQQALGLGLQFLLWYDEGEERNRGNFPPRFSGRQFPNYSSELNVNALELEDSALYLCASSLDTGRAVYGYTFGSGTRLTVV.

This sequence joins TRBV19 and TRBJ2-3; maybe TRBD2 (6 bases). Trimming left V 7 bases short and J 8 bases short, with 16 bases between. The germline V gene encodes CDR1 LNHDA and CDR2 SQIVND (reference sequence). The CDR3 sequence is 13 residues long. The CDR3 sequence: CASTEGRLGTQYF. The CDR3 DNA follows: TGTGCCAGTACGGAGGGCCGACTTGGTACGCAGTATTTT.

This sequence joins TRBV19 and TRBJ2-2; the match to TRBD1 covers 11 bases. V shed 7 bases, J shed 4 bases, and the junction held 5 bases outside the gene matches. This CDR3 region has 15 residues. Per germline, CDR1 LNHDA and CDR2 SQIVND (reference sequence). CDR3 region: CASISGTGGTGELFF. The CDR3 DNA reads TGTGCCAGTATCAGCGGGACAGGGGGCACCGGGGAGCTGTTTTTT.

The chain joins TRBV7-9 to TRBJ1-1; 7 nucleotides align to TRBD1. The V segment lost 5 bases and the J segment 0 bases; nucleotides outside the gene matches: 9. Per germline, CDR1 SEHNR and CDR2 FQNEAQ (reference sequence). The CDR3 covers 16 residues. The CDR3 loop reads CASSPLGQTLNTEAFF. The CDR3 bases are TGTGCCAGCAGCCCCCTGGGACAGACCCTGAACACTGAAGCTTTCTTT.

The chain uses TRBV6-6 and TRBJ2-7; 9 nucleotides agree with TRBD2. The junction had 5 bases not matched to a gene; V was cut back by 2 bases and J by 3 bases. This CDR3 comprises 15 residues. Germline CDR1 reads MNHNY; CDR2 reads SVGAGI (reference sequence). The CDR3 DNA follows: TGTGCCAGCAGTTACGGGGCTAGCGGGAACTACGAGCAGTACTTC. It codes for CASSYGASGNYEQYF.

V gene TRBV5-1 combines with J gene TRBJ2-2; 10 bases map to TRBD1. J gave up 0 bases and V 0 bases, and 5 bases lay outside the gene matches. CDR3 length equals 18 residues. The germline V gene has CDR1 SGHRS and CDR2 YFSETQ. CDR3 sequence (DNA): TGCGCCAGCAGCTTGGCCCCGACAGGGGGCGCGAACACCGGGGAGCTGTTTTTT. It yields the protein CASSLAPTGGANTGELFF. Drawing the rest from reference TRBV5-1 and TRBJ2-2, the complete variable domain is KAGVTQTPRYLIKTRGQQVTLSCSPISGHRSVSWYQQTPGQGLQFLFEYFSETQRNKGNFPGRFSGRQFSNSRSEMNVSTLELGDSALYLCASSLAPTGGANTGELFFGEGSRLTVL.

This chain links TRBV10-3 with TRBJ1-2, with D perhaps TRBD1 (6 bases). The CDR3 runs 14 residues. Trimming took 2 bases from V and 8 from J, leaving 15 bases between them. Germline assignment: CDR1 ENHRY and CDR2 SYGVKD. This CDR3 is CAISERGGAEGYTF. The CDR3 coding sequence is TGTGCCATCAGTGAGAGGGGGGGCGCGGAAGGCTACACCTTC.

The J gene is TRBJ1-1, the V gene TRBV2, with D possibly TRBD1 on 5 matching bases. V was shortened by 3 bases and J by 1 base, with 9 bases between the two germline ends. The CDR3 has 14 amino acids. CDR1 and CDR2 (germline): SNHLY, FYNNEI. The DNA for the CDR3 is TGTGCCAGCAGTGATCAGGGCTCGAACACTGAAGCTTTCTTT. Translating gives CASSDQGSNTEAFF. Looking up the rest from reference TRBV2 and TRBJ1-1 gives the full variable domain: EPEVTQTPSHQVTQMGQEVILRCVPISNHLYFYWYRQILGQKVEFLVSFYNNEISEKSEIFDDQFSVERPDGSNFTLKIRSTKLEDSAMYFCASSDQGSNTEAFFGQGTRLTVV.